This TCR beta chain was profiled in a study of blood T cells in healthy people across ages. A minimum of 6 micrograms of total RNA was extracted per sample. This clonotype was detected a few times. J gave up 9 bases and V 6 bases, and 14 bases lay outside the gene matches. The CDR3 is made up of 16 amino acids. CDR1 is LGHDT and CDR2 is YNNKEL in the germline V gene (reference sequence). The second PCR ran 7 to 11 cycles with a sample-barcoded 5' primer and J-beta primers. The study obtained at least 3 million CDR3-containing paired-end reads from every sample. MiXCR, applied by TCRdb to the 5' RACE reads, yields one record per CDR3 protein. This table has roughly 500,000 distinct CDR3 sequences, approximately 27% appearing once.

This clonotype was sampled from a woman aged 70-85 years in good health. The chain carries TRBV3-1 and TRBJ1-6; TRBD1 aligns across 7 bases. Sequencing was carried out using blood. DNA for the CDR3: TGTGCCAGCAGAGGTACCCCGAGGACAGGCGCTTCACCCCTCCACTTT. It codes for CASRGTPRTGASPLHF.